This T cell receptor (beta chain) was recovered during a study of T cell responses to AZD1222 COVID-19 vaccine. Profiled with immunoSEQ multiplex PCR; TCRdb holds only in-frame clones, not every one. The sample lists 200,000 or so clones; more than 80% were seen once. Study-wide results and caveats: Only a handful of AZD1222 recipients, roughly 6 in all, had baseline seropositivity.

The CDR3 sequence is 15 residues long. From germline, CDR1 is LGHNA and CDR2 YSLEER. V was clipped by 0 bases and J by 2 bases, with 11 bases between them. This clone showed up many times. Its specificity is unknown. The sequencing used peripheral blood, collected on day 0 of AZD1222 vaccination. This chain joins TRBV4-3 and TRBJ2-7, with no clear D. The clonotype comes from an adult in good health. The CDR3 is CASSQDLATTYEQYF. CDR3 DNA sequence: TGCGCCAGCAGCCAAGATTTGGCGACAACCTACGAGCAGTACTTC.